This T cell receptor beta chain was identified in a study of blood T cell repertoires in COVID-19. Trimming took 11 bases from V and 2 from J, leaving 15 bases between them. Germline CDR1 reads LGHNT; CDR2 reads FRNRAP. This CDR3 has 13 residues. TCRdb's table, derived via immunoSEQ multiplex PCR, lists solely in-frame clones and lacks some. The table has 390,000 or so clones, roughly 90% seen once; the top ten hold about 2.9%. The rearrangement joins TRBV12-5 to TRBJ1-2; D might be TRBD1 (5 bases). This receptor was obtained from a woman aged 25 to 45 with COVID-19, enrolled during active disease. Material for sequencing was peripheral blood. Here the CDR3 DNA reads TGTGCTGCCCTCACTCCAGGGAACTATGGCTACACCTTC. Translating it yields CAALTPGNYGYTF.